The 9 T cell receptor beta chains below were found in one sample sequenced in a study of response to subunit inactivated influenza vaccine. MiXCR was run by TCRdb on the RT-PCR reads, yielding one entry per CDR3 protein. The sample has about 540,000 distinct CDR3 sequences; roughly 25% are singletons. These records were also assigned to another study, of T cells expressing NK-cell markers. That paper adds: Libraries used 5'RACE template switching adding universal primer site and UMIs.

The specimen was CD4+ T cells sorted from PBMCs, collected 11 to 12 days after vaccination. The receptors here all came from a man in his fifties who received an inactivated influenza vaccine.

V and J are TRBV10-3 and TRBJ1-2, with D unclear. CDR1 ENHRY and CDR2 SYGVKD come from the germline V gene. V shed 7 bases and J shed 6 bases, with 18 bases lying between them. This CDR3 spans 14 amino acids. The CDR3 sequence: CAITAGFDTDGYTF. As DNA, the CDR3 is TGTGCCATCACCGCAGGTTTTGATACGGATGGCTACACCTTC.

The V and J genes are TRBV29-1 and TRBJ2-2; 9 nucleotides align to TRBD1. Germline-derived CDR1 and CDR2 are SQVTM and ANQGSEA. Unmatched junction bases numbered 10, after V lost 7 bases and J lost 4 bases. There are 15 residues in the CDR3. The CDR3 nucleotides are TGCAGCGCACAGCGAGGGACAGGGAGCACCGGGGAGCTGTTTTTT. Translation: CSAQRGTGSTGELFF.

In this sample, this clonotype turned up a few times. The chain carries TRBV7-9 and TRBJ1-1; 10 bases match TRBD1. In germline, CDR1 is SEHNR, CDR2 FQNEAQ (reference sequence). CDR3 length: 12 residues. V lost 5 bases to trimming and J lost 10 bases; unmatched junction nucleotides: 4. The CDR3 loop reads CASSIGQGGAFF. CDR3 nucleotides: TGTGCCAGCAGCATCGGACAGGGGGGAGCTTTCTTT.

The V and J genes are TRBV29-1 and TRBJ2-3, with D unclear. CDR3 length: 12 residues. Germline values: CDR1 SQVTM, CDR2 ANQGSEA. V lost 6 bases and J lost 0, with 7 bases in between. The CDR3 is CSVGPSTDTQYF. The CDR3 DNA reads TGCAGCGTAGGCCCCAGCACAGATACGCAGTATTTT.

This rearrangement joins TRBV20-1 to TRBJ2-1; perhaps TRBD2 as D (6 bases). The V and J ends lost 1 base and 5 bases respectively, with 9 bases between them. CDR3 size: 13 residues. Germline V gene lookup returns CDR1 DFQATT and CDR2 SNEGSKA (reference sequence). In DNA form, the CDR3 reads TGCAGTGCTAGAGGCGGGATCAACAATGAGCAGTTCTTC. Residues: CSARGGINNEQFF.

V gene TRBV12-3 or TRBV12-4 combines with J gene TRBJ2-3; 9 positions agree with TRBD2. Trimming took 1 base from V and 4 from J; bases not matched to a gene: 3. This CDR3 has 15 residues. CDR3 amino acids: CASSLGGGAADTQYF. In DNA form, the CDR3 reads TGTGCCAGCAGTTTAGGCGGGGGGGCCGCAGATACGCAGTATTTT.

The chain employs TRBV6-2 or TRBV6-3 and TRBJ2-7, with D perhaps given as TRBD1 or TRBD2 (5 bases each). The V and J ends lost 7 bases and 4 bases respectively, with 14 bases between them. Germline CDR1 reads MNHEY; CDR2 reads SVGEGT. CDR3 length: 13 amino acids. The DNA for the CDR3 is TGTGCCAGCACCTGGGACGGCCCTTACGAGCAGTACTTC. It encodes CASTWDGPYEQYF.

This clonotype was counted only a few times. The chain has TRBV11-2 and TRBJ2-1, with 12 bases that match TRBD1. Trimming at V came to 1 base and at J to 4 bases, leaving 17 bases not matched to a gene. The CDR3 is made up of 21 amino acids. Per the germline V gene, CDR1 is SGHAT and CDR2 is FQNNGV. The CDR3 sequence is CASSLGRDRGRQVGFYNEQFF. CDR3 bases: TGTGCCAGCAGCTTAGGAAGGGACAGGGGGCGTCAAGTGGGGTTTTACAATGAGCAGTTCTTC.

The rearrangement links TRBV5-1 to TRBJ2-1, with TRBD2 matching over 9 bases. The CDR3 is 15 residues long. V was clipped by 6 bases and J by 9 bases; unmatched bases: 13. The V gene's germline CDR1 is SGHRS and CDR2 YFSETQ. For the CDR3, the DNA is TGCGCCAGCAAGGGCATAGCGGGAGATCAAGCTGAGCAGTTCTTC. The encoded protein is CASKGIAGDQAEQFF.